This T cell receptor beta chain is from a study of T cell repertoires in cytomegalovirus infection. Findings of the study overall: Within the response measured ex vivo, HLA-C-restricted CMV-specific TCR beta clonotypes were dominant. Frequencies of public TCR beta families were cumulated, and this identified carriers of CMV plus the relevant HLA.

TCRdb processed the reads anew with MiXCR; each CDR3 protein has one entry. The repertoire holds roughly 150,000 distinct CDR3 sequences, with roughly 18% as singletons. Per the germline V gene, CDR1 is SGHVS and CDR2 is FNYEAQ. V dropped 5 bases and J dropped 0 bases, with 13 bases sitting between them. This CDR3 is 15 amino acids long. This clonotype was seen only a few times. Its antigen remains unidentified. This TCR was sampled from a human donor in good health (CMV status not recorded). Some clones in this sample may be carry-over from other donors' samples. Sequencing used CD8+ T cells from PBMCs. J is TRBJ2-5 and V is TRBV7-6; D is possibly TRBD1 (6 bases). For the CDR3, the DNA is TGTGCCAGCAGCCCAAGGACAGCGTACCAAGAGACCCAGTACTTC. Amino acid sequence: CASSPRTAYQETQYF.